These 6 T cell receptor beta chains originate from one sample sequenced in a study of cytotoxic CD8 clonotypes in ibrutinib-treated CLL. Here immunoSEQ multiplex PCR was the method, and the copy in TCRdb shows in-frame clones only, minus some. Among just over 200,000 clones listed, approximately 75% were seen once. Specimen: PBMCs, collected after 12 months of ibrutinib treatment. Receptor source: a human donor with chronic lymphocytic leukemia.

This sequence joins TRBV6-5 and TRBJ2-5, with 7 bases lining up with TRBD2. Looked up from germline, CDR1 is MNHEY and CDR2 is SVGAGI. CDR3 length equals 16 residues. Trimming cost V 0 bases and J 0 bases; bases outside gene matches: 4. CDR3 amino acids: CASSYSSTSHQETQYF. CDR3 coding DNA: TGTGCCAGCAGTTACTCGTCGACTAGCCACCAAGAGACCCAGTACTTC.

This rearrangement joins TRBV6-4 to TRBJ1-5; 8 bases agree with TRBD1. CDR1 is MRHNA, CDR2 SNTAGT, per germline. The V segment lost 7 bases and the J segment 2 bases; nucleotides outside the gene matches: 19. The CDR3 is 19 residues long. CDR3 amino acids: CASNCGEDRALRGNQPQHF. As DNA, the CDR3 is TGTGCCAGCAATTGCGGGGAGGACAGGGCCCTTAGGGGCAATCAGCCCCAGCATTTT.

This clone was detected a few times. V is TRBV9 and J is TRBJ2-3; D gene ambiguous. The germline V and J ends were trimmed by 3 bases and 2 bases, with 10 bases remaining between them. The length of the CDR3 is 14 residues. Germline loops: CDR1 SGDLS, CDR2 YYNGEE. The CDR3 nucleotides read TGTGCCAGCAGCGAGGCCCTGCACACAGATACGCAGTATTTT. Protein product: CASSEALHTDTQYF. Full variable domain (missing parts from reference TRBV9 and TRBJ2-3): DSGVTQTPKHLITATGQRVTLRCSPRSGDLSVYWYQQSLDQGLQFLIQYYNGEERAKGNILERFSAQQFPDLHSELNLSSLELGDSALYFCASSEALHTDTQYFGPGTRLTVL.

Written as DNA, the CDR3 is TGTGCCAGCATAAGGACAGACACAGATACGCAGTATTTT. Translating gives CASIRTDTDTQYF. This chain links TRBV25-1 with TRBJ2-3; a possible D gene is TRBD1 (6 bases). Germline values: CDR1 MGHDK, CDR2 SYGVNS. V was shortened by 7 bases and J by 2 bases, with 10 bases between the two germline ends. This CDR3 contains 13 residues. The full variable domain, with the rest looked up from reference TRBV25-1 and TRBJ2-3, is EADIYQTPRYLVIGTGKKITLECSQTMGHDKMYWYQQDPGMELHLIHYSYGVNSTEKGDLSSESTVSRIRTEHFPLTLESARPSHTSQYLCASIRTDTDTQYFGPGTRLTVL.

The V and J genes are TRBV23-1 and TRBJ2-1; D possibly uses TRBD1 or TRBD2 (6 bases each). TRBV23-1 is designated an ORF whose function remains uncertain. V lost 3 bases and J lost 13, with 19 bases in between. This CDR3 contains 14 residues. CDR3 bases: TGCGCCAGCAGTCACTCCCGGCAGAGGGGGGATCAGTTCTTC. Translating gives CASSHSRQRGDQFF.

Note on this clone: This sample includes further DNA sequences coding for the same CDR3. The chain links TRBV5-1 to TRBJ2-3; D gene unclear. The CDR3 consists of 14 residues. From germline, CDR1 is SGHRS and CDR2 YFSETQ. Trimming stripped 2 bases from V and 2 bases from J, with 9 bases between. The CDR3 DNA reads TGCGCCAGCAGCTTCAACCCATACACAGATACGCAGTATTTT. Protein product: CASSFNPYTDTQYF.